Detailed here is one T cell receptor (beta chain). Its target is unknown. This sample stems from a study of cytomegalovirus exposure and HLA in healthy donors. Overall study results and limits: Previously analyzed data showed that most TCR beta V segments were productive at a frequency of about 90% or about 30%. Specificity for CMV antigens was confirmed in vitro for a few of the CMV-associated chains.

Use of 60 Vbeta and 13 Jbeta primers characterized the PCR. Assay: immunoSEQ multiplex PCR; the TCRdb copy retains only in-frame clones and omits some. Altogether some 130,000 clones are present, roughly three quarters being singletons, with the ten largest covering about 2.9%. The CDR3 length is 18 residues. J lost 2 bases, V lost 5 bases, and 13 bases had no gene match. Germline CDR1 reads LNHDA; CDR2 reads SQIVND (reference sequence). This TCR was sampled from a man in his forties or fifties in good health and CMV-seronegative. This sequence joins TRBV19 and TRBJ1-2; 11 bases align to TRBD1. The specimen sequenced was PBMCs. CDR3 loop: CASSPWDRGTAGNYGYTF. The CDR3 region has the DNA TGTGCCAGTAGTCCCTGGGACAGGGGGACCGCAGGGAACTATGGCTACACCTTC.